These 27 T cell receptor beta chains share one sample of origin, sequenced in a study of T cell repertoires in cytomegalovirus infection. One entry per CDR3 protein results from TCRdb running MiXCR on the reads. Among about 260,000 distinct CDR3 sequences, around 8.7% were seen once, and the ten largest hold more than 13%. Specimen: PBMCs. Receptor source: a human donor in good health (CMV status not recorded). Some clones in this sample may be carry-over from other donors' samples.

In its sample, this clonotype was seen many times. The chain recombines TRBV7-9 with TRBJ1-1; possible D gene TRBD1, 5 bases. The CDR3 is 15 amino acids. V gave up 11 bases and J gave up 0 bases, with 19 bases separating them. Germline V gene sequence: CDR1 SEHNR, CDR2 FQNEAQ (reference sequence). The CDR3 protein is CAGKKVGVMNTEAFF. The CDR3 DNA reads TGTGCCGGAAAGAAAGTGGGGGTTATGAACACTGAAGCTTTCTTT. The full variable domain, completed using reference TRBV7-9 and TRBJ1-1, is DTGVSQNPRHKITKRGQNVTFRCDPISEHNRLYWYRQTLGQGPEFLTYFQNEAQLEKSRLLSDRFSAERPKGSFSTLEIQRTEQGDSAMYLCAGKKVGVMNTEAFFGQGTRLTVV.

This clonotype was recorded many times. This sequence joins TRBV7-6 and TRBJ2-1; D call uncertain. Germline V gives CDR1 SGHVS, CDR2 FNYEAQ. V lost 3 bases to trimming and J lost 10 bases, with 13 bases between them. The CDR3 is made up of 13 amino acids. DNA of the CDR3: TGTGCCAGCAGCTTGGAGAGTTCAGAGGAGCAGTTCTTC. Translation gives CASSLESSEEQFF.

V gene TRBV28 combines with J gene TRBJ1-1; D is undetermined. CDR1 and CDR2 (germline): MDHEN, SYDVKM. The V end lost 2 bases, the J end lost 4 bases, and 11 bases lay between the germline ends. CDR3 length equals 14 residues. The CDR3 region has the DNA TGTGCCAGCAGTTTACCCTCATTGACCACTGAAGCTTTCTTT. Translation: CASSLPSLTTEAFF.

The sample holds many counts of this clonotype. The V gene is TRBV25-1, the J gene TRBJ2-5, with 12 positions matching TRBD2. After removal of 1 base from V and 5 bases from J, the junction contained 8 bases not matched to a gene. Per the germline V gene, CDR1 is MGHDK and CDR2 is SYGVNS. The CDR3 runs to 17 residues. The CDR3 region has the DNA TGTGCCAGCAGTGAATGGAAGGGACTAGCGGGTCAGGAGACCCAGTACTTC. It yields the protein CASSEWKGLAGQETQYF.

This clonotype was counted at least ten times. The rearrangement uses TRBV7-9 and TRBJ1-1; 9 bases fit TRBD1. The germline V gene encodes CDR1 SEHNR and CDR2 FQNEAQ (reference sequence). Germline trimming cut 2 bases from V and 7 bases from J; bases unmatched to any gene: 8. The CDR3 has 15 residues. The DNA for the CDR3 is TGTGCCAGCAGCTTACAACAGGGGGCACGTGATGAAGCTTTCTTT. Amino acid sequence: CASSLQQGARDEAFF.

This clonotype appeared many times. This sequence joins TRBV7-2 and TRBJ1-6; 8 bases fit TRBD1. Germline V lookup: CDR1 SGHTA, CDR2 FQGNSA. This CDR3 contains 14 residues. Trimming at V came to 5 bases and at J to 14 bases, leaving 11 bases not matched to a gene. The CDR3 loop reads CASSTGQGPETLHF. The DNA of the CDR3 is TGTGCCAGCAGCACCGGACAGGGTCCGGAGACCCTCCACTTT.

The sample holds a few counts of this clonotype. This chain connects TRBV20-1 to TRBJ1-5; 10 nucleotides match TRBD1. The V gene end was trimmed by 6 bases and the J gene end by 4 bases; junction bases not matched to a gene: 9. There are 15 residues in the CDR3. Germline-derived CDR1 and CDR2 are DFQATT and SNEGSKA (reference sequence). This CDR3 reads CSAPKTGGVNQPQHF. The CDR3 DNA follows: TGCAGTGCCCCTAAGACAGGGGGCGTGAATCAGCCCCAGCATTTT.

The gene calls are TRBV5-1 and TRBJ2-5; D is uncertain. Trimming removed 4 bases at V and 5 bases at J, with 18 bases between. Germline CDR1 is SGHRS and CDR2 is YFSETQ. CDR3 length equals 15 residues. CDR3 protein: CASSGDKDLSETQYF. DNA for the CDR3: TGCGCCAGCAGCGGCGACAAGGACCTCAGTGAGACCCAGTACTTC.

This clonotype was seen at least ten times. The CDR3 nucleotides read TGTGCCAGCAGCACTTACCATCGGAACACTGAAGCTTTCTTT. It is translated as CASSTYHRNTEAFF. This chain joins TRBV11-2 and TRBJ1-1; D unclear. The CDR3 loop spans 14 amino acids. CDR1 and CDR2 (germline): SGHAT, FQNNGV. Trimming cost V 5 bases and J 1 base, with 11 bases left between them.

This clonotype was counted many times. The chain employs TRBV7-6 and TRBJ1-5; D remains ambiguous. This CDR3 spans 15 amino acids. Looked up from germline, CDR1 is SGHVS and CDR2 is FNYEAQ. V shed 1 base and J shed 3 bases, with 10 bases lying between them. The DNA of the CDR3 is TGTGCCAGCAGCTTAGTCTTCGGCGTCAATCAGCCCCAGCATTTT. It is translated as CASSLVFGVNQPQHF. Filled out from reference TRBV7-6 and TRBJ1-5, the complete variable domain reads GAGVSQSPRYKVTKRGQDVALRCDPISGHVSLYWYRQALGQGPEFLTYFNYEAQQDKSGLPNDRFSAERPEGSISTLTIQRTEQRDSAMYRCASSLVFGVNQPQHFGDGTRLSIL.

This clonotype was counted only a few times. V usage is TRBV19 and J usage is TRBJ1-1; tentative D call: TRBD1 (5 bases). The germline gives CDR1 LNHDA, CDR2 SQIVND (reference sequence). The V end was cut by 5 bases, the J end by 3 bases, with 10 bases between. The CDR3 sequence is 13 residues long. CDR3 sequence: CASSVEGDTEAFF. The CDR3, as DNA: TGTGCCAGTAGTGTCGAAGGGGACACTGAAGCTTTCTTT. Together with reference TRBV19 and TRBJ1-1, the CDR3 gives the full variable domain: DGGITQSPKYLFRKEGQNVTLSCEQNLNHDAMYWYRQDPGQGLRLIYYSQIVNDFQKGDIAEGYSVSREKKESFPLTVTSAQKNPTAFYLCASSVEGDTEAFFGQGTRLTVV.

This clonotype was recorded at least ten times. The rearrangement joins TRBV27 to TRBJ2-5, with D perhaps matching TRBD1 (6 bases). Germline V gene data show CDR1 as MNHEY and CDR2 as SMNVEV (reference sequence). This CDR3 is 14 amino acids long. Deletions cut 4 bases from V and 7 bases from J, with 16 bases between. The CDR3 here is CASSYQGIGGTQYF. The CDR3 nucleotides read TGTGCCAGCAGTTATCAGGGGATCGGAGGGACCCAGTACTTC.

This clonotype was found many times. The chain combines TRBV7-2 with TRBJ2-7; D gene uncertain. Trimming removed 2 bases from V and 4 bases from J, with 3 bases in between. The CDR3 has 11 amino acids. In germline, CDR1 is SGHTA, CDR2 FQGNSA. As DNA, the CDR3 is TGTGCCAGCAGCTTATATTACGAGCAGTACTTC. This codes for CASSLYYEQYF.

This clonotype turned up a few times. The chain has TRBV7-2 and TRBJ2-5; tentatively, D is TRBD2 (7 bases). Germline V gene lookup returns CDR1 SGHTA and CDR2 FQGNSA. Trimming cost V 5 bases and J 9 bases, with 22 bases left between them. The CDR3 has 15 residues. CDR3 residues: CASSPRAGAGGAQYF. CDR3 sequence (DNA): TGTGCCAGCAGCCCTAGGGCGGGGGCTGGCGGGGCCCAGTACTTC.

This clonotype was observed at least ten times. This rearrangement joins TRBV6-6 to TRBJ2-2, with 9 bases identical to TRBD2. The CDR3 has 16 residues. Trimming took 6 bases from V and 4 from J; bases not matched to a gene: 9. Germline V gives CDR1 MNHNY, CDR2 SVGAGI (reference sequence). The CDR3 DNA sequence: TGTGCCAGCAGGTTAGGGACTAGCCAGATCACCGGGGAGCTGTTTTTT. As protein: CASRLGTSQITGELFF.

This clonotype was recorded many times. V gene TRBV12-5 combines with J gene TRBJ1-3; no definite D call. The germline V gene has CDR1 LGHNT and CDR2 FRNRAP. The CDR3 contains 10 residues. V was trimmed by 7 bases and J by 6 bases, leaving 4 bases between them. The CDR3 is CASAENTIYF. CDR3 coding DNA: TGTGCTAGTGCTGAAAACACCATATATTTT.

In this sample, this clonotype turned up once. CDR3 sequence (DNA): TGTGCCAGCAGTTTACCCGGGGGGCCCCAGCATTTT. This codes for CASSLPGGPQHF. The chain carries TRBV27 and TRBJ1-5; tentatively, D is TRBD1 (5 bases). Trimming took off 2 bases at V and 9 bases at J, with 8 bases between the two ends. CDR3 length: 12 residues. In germline, CDR1 is MNHEY, CDR2 SMNVEV (reference sequence).

There are many counts of this clonotype. This rearrangement joins TRBV7-2 to TRBJ2-7, with 12 bases matching TRBD2. Losses at the gene ends were 3 bases for V and 6 bases for J; bases not matched to a gene: 12. Per the germline V gene, CDR1 is SGHTA and CDR2 is FQGNSA. CDR3 size: 17 residues. This CDR3 is CASSFGASGGAGGEQYF. In DNA form, the CDR3 reads TGTGCCAGCAGCTTTGGGGCTAGCGGGGGGGCCGGTGGCGAGCAGTACTTC. Looking up the rest from reference TRBV7-2 and TRBJ2-7 gives the full variable domain: GAGVSQSPSNKVTEKGKDVELRCDPISGHTALYWYRQSLGQGLEFLIYFQGNSAPDKSGLPSDRFSAERTGGSVSTLTIQRTQQEDSAVYLCASSFGASGGAGGEQYFGPGTRLTVT.

This clonotype came up many times. The chain has TRBV6-5 and TRBJ1-2; D remains unclear. Germline CDR1 and CDR2: MNHEY and SVGAGI. Trimming removed 6 bases from V and 3 bases from J, with 14 bases in between. CDR3 length equals 14 residues. CDR3 sequence reads: CASSRPAGDYGYTF. The CDR3 nucleotides are TGTGCCAGCAGCCGGCCGGCAGGAGACTATGGCTACACCTTC.

This clonotype showed up many times. The V and J genes are TRBV12-3 or TRBV12-4 and TRBJ1-4, with D perhaps TRBD1 (5 bases). Between the trimmed V and J ends, which lost 3 bases and 5 bases, there was a span of 10 bases. The CDR3 spans 14 residues. The CDR3 bases are TGTGCCAGCAGTTTTCAGGCAGGGAATGAAAAACTGTTTTTT. The encoded protein is CASSFQAGNEKLFF.

The chain carries TRBV5-1 and TRBJ2-3; D unclear. CDR1 is SGHRS and CDR2 is YFSETQ in the germline V gene. Trimming removed 4 bases at V and 3 bases at J, with 6 bases between. This CDR3 is built from 12 residues. The DNA of the CDR3 is TGCGCCAGCAGCCCGGTTACAGATACGCAGTATTTT. This sequence encodes CASSPVTDTQYF.

V gene TRBV6-6 combines with J gene TRBJ2-7, with 10 bases fitting TRBD1. Germline lookup yields CDR1 MNHNY and CDR2 SVGAGI (reference sequence). CDR3 length: 16 residues. The V segment lost 4 bases and the J segment 3 bases; nucleotides outside the gene matches: 9. CDR3 loop: CASSSPLGQGNYEQYF. CDR3 nucleotides: TGTGCCAGCAGTTCACCTTTGGGACAGGGGAACTACGAGCAGTACTTC.

Only a few counts were recorded for this clonotype. The chain couples TRBV6-2 or TRBV6-3 to TRBJ1-1, with D unclear. The germline V gene encodes CDR1 MNHEY and CDR2 SVGEGT. The V end was cut by 1 base, the J end by 6 bases, with 15 bases between. This CDR3 has 15 amino acids. CDR3 DNA: TGTGCCAGCAGTTACTTACCCTCCTACGGCCCTGAAGCTTTCTTT. Residues: CASSYLPSYGPEAFF.

In DNA, the CDR3 is TGTGCCAGCAGCTCCTTAGGACTAGCGGGAACATCCTACGAGCAGTACTTC. Its translation: CASSSLGLAGTSYEQYF. The rearrangement joins TRBV5-6 to TRBJ2-7, with 12 bases identical to TRBD2. Germline CDR1 reads SGHDT; CDR2 reads YYEEEE. This CDR3 contains 17 residues. The junction had 8 bases not matched to a gene; V was cut back by 3 bases and J by 1 base.

The genes are TRBV20-1 and TRBJ2-2; possible D gene TRBD2, 7 bases. CDR1 and CDR2 (germline): DFQATT, SNEGSKA (reference sequence). CDR3 length: 15 amino acids. With 1 base removed from V and 3 bases from J, the gap between germline ends came to 12 bases. CDR3 nucleotides: TGCAGTGCTAGAGCCGGGGGGCGCGACACCGGGGAGCTGTTTTTT. Encoded protein: CSARAGGRDTGELFF.

CDR3 residues: CSVEPPSGLAGGDTQYF. The CDR3 DNA sequence: TGCAGCGTTGAACCTCCTAGCGGGCTAGCGGGGGGCGATACGCAGTATTTT. The rearrangement uses TRBV29-1 and TRBJ2-3, with 11 bases fitting TRBD2. This CDR3 comprises 17 residues. The V and J ends lost 2 bases and 6 bases, in that order; junction bases with no gene match: 13. CDR1 is SQVTM, CDR2 ANQGSEA, per germline.

The CDR3 here is CASSPDSGTGLRRNQPQHF. CDR3 DNA sequence: TGTGCCAGCAGCCCCGACTCCGGGACAGGGCTACGTCGCAATCAGCCCCAGCATTTT. V gene TRBV7-2 combines with J gene TRBJ1-5; 9 nucleotides align to TRBD1. The germline gives CDR1 SGHTA, CDR2 FQGNSA. The CDR3 is 19 amino acids. The junction had 16 bases not matched to a gene; V was cut back by 5 bases and J by 2 bases.